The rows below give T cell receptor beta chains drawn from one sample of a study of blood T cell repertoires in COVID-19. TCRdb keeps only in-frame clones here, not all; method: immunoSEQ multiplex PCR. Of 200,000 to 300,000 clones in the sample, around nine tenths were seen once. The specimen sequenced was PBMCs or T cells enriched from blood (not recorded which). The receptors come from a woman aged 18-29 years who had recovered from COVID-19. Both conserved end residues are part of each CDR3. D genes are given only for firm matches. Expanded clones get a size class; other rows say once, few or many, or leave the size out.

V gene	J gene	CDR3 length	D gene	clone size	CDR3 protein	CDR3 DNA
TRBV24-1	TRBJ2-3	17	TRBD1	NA	CATSDLPTGVGTDTQYF	TGTGCCACCAGTGATTTGCCGACAGGGGTAGGCACAGATACGCAGTATTTT
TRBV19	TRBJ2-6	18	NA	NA	CASSISRTVISGANVLTF	TGTGCCAGTAGTATTTCCCGGACTGTTATCTCTGGGGCCAACGTCCTGACTTTC
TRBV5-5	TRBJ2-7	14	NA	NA	CASSFGLASYEQYF	TGTGCCAGCAGCTTTGGCTTGGCTTCCTACGAGCAGTACTTC
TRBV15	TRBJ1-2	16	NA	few	CATSRGTRVINYGYTF	TGTGCCACCAGCAGAGGGACCAGGGTAATAAACTATGGCTACACCTTC
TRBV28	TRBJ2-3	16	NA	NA	CASSFRKPRDTDTQYF	TGTGCCAGCAGTTTCCGGAAGCCCCGGGACACAGATACGCAGTATTTT
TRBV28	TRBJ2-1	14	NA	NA	CASRPGLAKNEQFF	TGTGCCAGTAGACCGGGACTGGCGAAGAATGAGCAGTTCTTC
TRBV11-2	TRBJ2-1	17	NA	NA	CASSLGIQGFAANEQFF	TGTGCCAGCAGCTTAGGGATACAGGGTTTTGCGGCGAATGAGCAGTTCTTC
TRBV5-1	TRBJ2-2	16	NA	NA	CASSWGPAAHAGELFF	TGCGCCAGCAGCTGGGGGCCAGCGGCACACGCCGGGGAGCTGTTTTTT
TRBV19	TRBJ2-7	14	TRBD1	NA	CASSIPGQVYEQYF	TGTGCCAGTAGTATCCCGGGACAGGTCTACGAGCAGTACTTC
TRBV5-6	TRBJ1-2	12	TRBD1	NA	CASSIQGYGYTF	TGTGCCAGCAGCATACAGGGGTATGGCTACACCTTC
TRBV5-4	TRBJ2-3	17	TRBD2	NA	CASSPGTSGIEADTQYF	TGTGCCAGCAGCCCTGGGACTAGCGGGATCGAGGCAGATACGCAGTATTTT
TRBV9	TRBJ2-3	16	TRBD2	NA	CASSVGAGGSSDTQYF	TGTGCCAGCAGCGTAGGAGCGGGAGGGAGCTCAGATACGCAGTATTTT
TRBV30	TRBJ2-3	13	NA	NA	CAWSSGGADTQYF	TGTGCCTGGAGTTCGGGGGGCGCAGATACGCAGTATTTT
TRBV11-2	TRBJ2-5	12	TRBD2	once	CASREIAGPQYF	TGTGCCAGCAGGGAAATAGCGGGTCCCCAGTACTTC
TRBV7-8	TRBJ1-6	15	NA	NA	CASSLIPGGNSPLHF	TGTGCCAGCAGCTTAATTCCTGGGGGCAATTCACCCCTCCACTTT
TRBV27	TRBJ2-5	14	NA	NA	CASSSLRLQETQYF	TGTGCCAGCAGCTCTCTGCGCCTCCAAGAGACCCAGTACTTC
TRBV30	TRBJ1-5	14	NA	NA	CAWSLVWGDQPQHF	TGTGCCTGGAGTCTAGTGTGGGGGGATCAGCCCCAGCATTTT
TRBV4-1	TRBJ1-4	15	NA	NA	CASSQLGVGGEKLFF	TGCGCCAGCAGCCAACTAGGAGTGGGGGGTGAAAAACTGTTTTTT
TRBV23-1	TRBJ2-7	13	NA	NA	CASSPKKRCEQYF	TGCGCCAGCAGTCCCAAGAAGCGCTGCGAGCAGTACTTC
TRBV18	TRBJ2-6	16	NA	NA	CASSPWQISGANVLTF	TGTGCCAGCTCACCATGGCAAATCTCTGGGGCCAACGTCCTGACTTTC
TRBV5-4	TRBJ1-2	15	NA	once	CASSGGAPLNYGYTF	TGTGCCAGCAGTGGAGGGGCACCCCTGAACTATGGCTACACCTTC
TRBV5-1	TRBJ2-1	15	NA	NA	CASTSDGSSYNEQFF	TGCGCCAGCACCTCGGACGGGAGCTCCTACAATGAGCAGTTCTTC
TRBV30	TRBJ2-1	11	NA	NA	CAWSVRDEQFF	TGTGCCTGGAGTGTACGGGATGAGCAGTTCTTC
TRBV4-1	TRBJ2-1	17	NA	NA	CASSQDEKGSSVNEQFF	TGCGCCAGCAGCCAAGATGAGAAGGGGTCGTCAGTCAATGAGCAGTTCTTC
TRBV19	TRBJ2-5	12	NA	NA	CASSSYQETQYF	TGTGCCAGTAGTTCCTATCAAGAGACCCAGTACTTC
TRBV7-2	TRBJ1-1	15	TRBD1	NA	CASSPGQASNTEAFF	TGTGCCAGCAGCCCTGGACAGGCTTCGAACACTGAAGCTTTCTTT
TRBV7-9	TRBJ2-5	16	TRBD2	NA	CASSDLRLAGGETQYF	TGTGCCAGCAGCGACCTTAGGCTAGCGGGGGGTGAGACCCAGTACTTC
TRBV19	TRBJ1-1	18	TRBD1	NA	CASSPTGGTAYMNTEAFF	TGTGCCAGTAGTCCTACGGGAGGGACAGCTTATATGAACACTGAAGCTTTCTTT
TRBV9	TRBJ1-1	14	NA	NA	CASSPRDKDTEAFF	TGTGCCAGCAGCCCTAGGGACAAGGACACTGAAGCTTTCTTT
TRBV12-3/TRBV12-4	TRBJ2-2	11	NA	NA	CASKRVGELFF	TGTGCCAGCAAGAGGGTCGGGGAGCTGTTTTTT
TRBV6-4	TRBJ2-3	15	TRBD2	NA	CASSDSAGATDTQYF	TGTGCCAGCAGTGACTCAGCGGGAGCCACAGATACGCAGTATTTT
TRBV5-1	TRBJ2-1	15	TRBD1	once	CASSLWGAGQDEQFF	TGCGCCAGCAGCCTTTGGGGGGCGGGACAGGATGAGCAGTTCTTC
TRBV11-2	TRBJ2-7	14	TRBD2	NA	CASSSRGRNYEQYF	TGTGCCAGCAGCTCCCGCGGGAGAAACTACGAGCAGTACTTC
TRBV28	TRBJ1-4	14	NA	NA	CASSSGQGTEKLFF	TGTGCCAGCAGTTCCGGGCAGGGGACTGAAAAACTGTTTTTT
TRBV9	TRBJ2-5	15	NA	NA	CASTVLGFGDETQYF	TGTGCCAGCACCGTACTGGGTTTCGGAGACGAGACCCAGTACTTC
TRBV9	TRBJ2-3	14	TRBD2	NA	CASSVIQRGDTQYF	TGTGCCAGCAGCGTCATCCAGCGGGGGGATACGCAGTATTTT
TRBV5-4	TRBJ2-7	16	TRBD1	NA	CASRYEPGQASREQYF	TGTGCCAGCCGTTACGAGCCAGGACAGGCAAGTCGGGAGCAGTACTTC